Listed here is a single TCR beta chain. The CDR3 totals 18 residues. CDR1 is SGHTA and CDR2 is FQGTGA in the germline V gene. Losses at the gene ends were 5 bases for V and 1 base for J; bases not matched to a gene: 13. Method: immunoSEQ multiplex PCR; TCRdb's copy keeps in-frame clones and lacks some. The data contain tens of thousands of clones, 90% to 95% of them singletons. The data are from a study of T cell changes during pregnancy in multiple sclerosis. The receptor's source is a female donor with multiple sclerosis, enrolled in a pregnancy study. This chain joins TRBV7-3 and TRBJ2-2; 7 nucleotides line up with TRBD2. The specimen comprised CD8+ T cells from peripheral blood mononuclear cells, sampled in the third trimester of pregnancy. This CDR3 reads CASSKQTQRDLNTGELFF. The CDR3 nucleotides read TGTGCCAGCAGCAAACAAACACAGCGGGACCTGAACACCGGGGAGCTGTTTTTT.